The entry below describes one T cell receptor (beta chain). As yet, its antigen is unknown. This sample was taken from a study of vaccination effects on CD4 cells after COVID-19. The CDR3 runs 16 residues. V gave up 0 bases and J gave up 4 bases; unmatched junction bases: 7. Per the germline V gene, CDR1 is SGHKS and CDR2 is YYEKEE (reference sequence). With approximately ten days of culture completed, CD4+ T cells were isolated. Clones were sequenced by immunoSEQ multiplex PCR, and TCRdb holds only the in-frame ones, with some missing. The repertoire holds under 50,000 clones, roughly four fifths seen once, with 8.5% to 10% in the top ten.

Sequenced here: CD4+ T cells from PBMCs cultured without peptide, sampled before COVID-19 vaccination. The J gene is TRBJ2-1, the V gene TRBV5-5; 7 nucleotides match TRBD2. The origin of this receptor is a human donor who had a prior SARS-CoV-2 infection. The CDR3 nucleotides read TGTGCCAGCAGCTTGGGAGGTCTAGCGGAGTACAATGAGCAGTTCTTC. Translation: CASSLGGLAEYNEQFF.